What follows describes a single T cell receptor beta chain. This clonotype was observed at least ten times. Its antigen remains undetermined. Within one base of it there is no much larger clone, and no base qualities were kept. This sample stems from a study of Graves' ophthalmopathy and Graves' hyperthyroidism (dated by TCRdb to 2016 to 2019). Background on the whole study: Peripheral blood samples were taken at the time of initial diagnosis, before any treatment was given. To tell Graves' ophthalmopathy apart from Graves' hyperthyroidism, and to predict which patients would progress to ophthalmopathy, the study relied on TCR beta repertoire signatures. In total, 135 blood samples were TCR-sequenced: fewer than 50 ophthalmopathy, around 75 hyperthyroidism and roughly 17 hyperthyroidism-to-ophthalmopathy patients. To explore V-J signatures that separate ophthalmopathy from hyperthyroidism, a discovery set of about a hundred patients was enrolled, consisting of about 43 with ophthalmopathy and roughly 60 with stable hyperthyroidism. The independent validation cohort included roughly 19 hyperthyroidism patients plus 17 patients who later progressed from hyperthyroidism to ophthalmopathy. In about six hyperthyroidism patients, the T-cell repertoires found in thyroid tissue were compared with those found in blood. After sampling, hyperthyroidism patients received methimazole starting at 30 mg daily, and ophthalmopathy patients received high-dose intravenous methylprednisolone. What the study reported, not specific to this receptor: In validation, the model predicted ophthalmopathy progression with about 70% sensitivity and 72.22% specificity; about a dozen predicted patients were CT-confirmed with GO in a median of 6.5 months. Ophthalmopathy was separated from stable hyperthyroidism by the 13-signature model with roughly 88% sensitivity and just under 84% specificity in cross-validation and with 80%/75% in the test set. No statistical method was used to predetermine the sample size, and group allocation was not hidden from the investigators. Most expanded thyroid clonotypes with frequency above 0.001 were also detected in blood, suggesting blood repertoires may reflect the thyroid immune response.

The ophthalmopathy patients had moderately to severely active disease, with a Clinical Activity Score of 3 or higher, a NOSPECS grade of 4 or higher, and a disease duration of less than 3 months. Patients with other autoimmune diseases, uncontrolled infections, pregnancy or lactation were excluded from the study. Diagnosis was based on clinical symptoms, serum thyroxine, TRAb, thyroid ultrasound and orbital computed tomography. Using Ficoll-Paque density gradient centrifugation, PBMCs were isolated from about 9.2 ml of fresh peripheral blood. Total RNA was extracted with Trizol reagent and quality-checked on an Agilent 2100 Bioanalyzer. For repertoire sequencing, TCR beta CDR3 regions were amplified from RNA transcripts. The first round was an RT-PCR using HTBI primers with the Qiagen OneStep RT-PCR kit, and this first round was followed by a second-round multiplex PCR, then size selection and purification. Sequencing of the libraries was carried out on an Illumina HiSeq2000 in paired-end mode with 100 bp reads. As for the original processing: SOAPnuke was used to process the reads, removing any read that contained adapters or uncalled bases, had a mean Phred below 15, or lacked an exact match to the constant primer or identifier. COPE v1.2.5 was used to merge high-quality paired reads. Each unique nucleotide sequence was defined as a clonotype, and clonotypes were aligned to IMGT TRB V, D and J references with MiTCR v1.1. Only V-J combinations with frequency above 0.0001 were analysed, covering around 99% of repertoires. For each V-J combination, a TCR clonal expansion and chaos score was defined as F50 clonal expansion divided by the chaos observed in the TCRdist matrix. Welch's t-statistics and random forest were used to reduce the features to 10 to 15 V-J combinations, which were then used as input to a naive Bayes classifier. Thyroid-blood repertoire similarity was quantified with the Morisita-Horn index. TCRdb ran its own pipeline on the public reads, namely fastp trimming at Q25 and MiXCR clone calling, and kept in-frame beta chains. Under each unique CDR3 protein, matching rows form one entry showing the most common genes and DNA. The V and J calls here are based on TCRdb, not the publication. This sample comprises about 700,000 distinct CDR3 sequences, 40% of them detected only once. The ten largest clones add up to approximately 43% of the sample.

For CDR1 and CDR2, the germline V gene (reference sequence) lists LNHDA and SQIVND. The CDR3 spans 11 residues, from the cysteine through the phenylalanine. Just the 33-base CDR3 DNA is kept, in frame starting at base 1. V drops 5 bases and J drops 5 bases, leaving 7 bases in between. Sequencing was carried out using peripheral blood. This sequence uses TRBV19 and TRBJ2-7, with no confident D gene call. The origin of this receptor is an adult man with Graves' ophthalmopathy. The DNA sequence reads TGTGCCAGTAGTGATCGGGACGAGCAGTACTTC. This encodes CASSDRDEQYF.